A single sample gave rise to the 11 T cell receptor beta chains below, sequenced in a study of CD8+ T cells in alopecia areata. TCR sequencing used cDNA made by reverse transcription of extracted RNA. Sequencing was performed with immunoSEQ multiplex PCR; in TCRdb, only in-frame clones are kept and a portion is missing. The table lists about 110,000 clones, almost 60% of them singletons. What was sequenced was CD8+ T cells sorted from blood. The origin of the receptors is a human donor in good health.

CDR3 region: CATGQVTEAFF. The CDR3 DNA follows: TGTGCCACCGGTCAAGTCACTGAAGCTTTCTTT. The V and J genes are TRBV28 and TRBJ1-1; D is uncertain. Trimming took off 10 bases at V and 4 bases at J, with 10 bases between the two ends. This CDR3 has 11 residues. Germline CDR1 MDHEN, CDR2 SYDVKM. Together with reference TRBV28 and TRBJ1-1, the CDR3 gives the full variable domain: DVKVTQSSRYLVKRTGEKVFLECVQDMDHENMFWYRQDPGLGLRLIYFSYDVKMKEKGDIPEGYSVSREKKERFSLILESASTNQTSMYLCATGQVTEAFFGQGTRLTVV.

The chain employs TRBV27 and TRBJ2-7; the match to TRBD1 covers 7 bases. The germline V gene has CDR1 MNHEY and CDR2 SMNVEV (reference sequence). J lost 4 bases, V lost 4 bases, and 4 bases had no gene match. The CDR3 sequence is 13 residues long. The DNA of the CDR3 is TGTGCCAGCAGTTGGGACAGTTCATACGAGCAGTACTTC. Translating it yields CASSWDSSYEQYF.

The chain uses TRBV13 and TRBJ1-4; D ambiguous. CDR3 size: 15 residues. Trimming took off 5 bases at V and 5 bases at J, with 15 bases between the two ends. In germline, CDR1 is PRHDT, CDR2 FYEKMQ (reference sequence). The CDR3 loop reads CASSPRPALNEKLFF. CDR3 nucleotide sequence: TGTGCCAGCAGCCCCCGTCCAGCTTTGAATGAAAAACTGTTTTTT.

The rearrangement links TRBV1 to TRBJ2-7. TRBV1 represents a pseudogene. The CDR3 extends over 14 amino acids. CDR3 DNA sequence: TGCACCAGCAGCCCGGGACGGTCATCCTACGAGCAGTACTTC. Translated: CTSSPGRSSYEQYF.

J is TRBJ2-3 and V is TRBV25-1; TRBD2 agrees at 7 bases. V dropped 1 base and J dropped 1; count of bases not matched to a gene: 8. This CDR3 is built from 17 residues. Germline-derived CDR1 and CDR2 are MGHDK and SYGVNS. The CDR3 spells CASSESLVSGGTDTQYF. CDR3 DNA: TGTGCCAGCAGTGAATCGTTGGTGAGCGGGGGCACAGATACGCAGTATTTT. The variable domain in full, completed from reference TRBV25-1 and TRBJ2-3, reads EADIYQTPRYLVIGTGKKITLECSQTMGHDKMYWYQQDPGMELHLIHYSYGVNSTEKGDLSSESTVSRIRTEHFPLTLESARPSHTSQYLCASSESLVSGGTDTQYFGPGTRLTVL.

The V and J genes are TRBV23-1 and TRBJ1-1; the match to TRBD1 covers 8 bases. TRBV23-1 has ORF status, its function being uncertain. V was pared by 0 bases and J by 1 base, with 7 bases of the junction left unmatched. The CDR3 consists of 17 residues. Written as DNA, the CDR3 is TGCGCCAGCAGTCAATCGAAGACAGGGGTAGCGAACACTGAAGCTTTCTTT. Translating it yields CASSQSKTGVANTEAFF.

This clone was seen only once. V and J are TRBV11-3 and TRBJ1-1; D ambiguous. Trimming shortened V by 0 bases and J by 1 base, and 6 bases separated the two germline ends. This CDR3 has 14 residues. Germline CDR1 is SGHNT and CDR2 is YENEEA. The CDR3 reads CASSLDSANTEAFF. In nucleotides, the CDR3 is TGTGCCAGCAGCTTAGATTCGGCGAACACTGAAGCTTTCTTT.

This clone has a handful of counts. V and J are TRBV7-2 and TRBJ2-3; 8 positions match TRBD2. The CDR3 is made up of 18 amino acids. V was pared by 1 base and J by 2 bases, with 11 bases of the junction left unmatched. The germline V gene has CDR1 SGHTA and CDR2 FQGNSA. The CDR3 here is CASSLEAFGGGPTDTQYF. For the CDR3, the DNA is TGTGCCAGCAGCTTAGAAGCTTTCGGCGGGGGGCCCACAGATACGCAGTATTTT.

The chain recombines TRBV13 with TRBJ2-5; TRBD2 aligns across 16 bases. CDR3 length: 18 amino acids. V lost 4 bases, J lost 4 bases, and 9 bases stayed unmatched. Germline assignment: CDR1 PRHDT and CDR2 FYEKMQ (reference sequence). CDR3 sequence: CASSSGLAGGPPPETQYF. The CDR3 region has the DNA TGTGCCAGCAGCTCGGGACTAGCGGGGGGGCCGCCGCCAGAGACCCAGTACTTC.

CDR3 nucleotide sequence: TGCAGCGTTGAAGATTGGACCATGGGAGAGACCCAGTACTTC. Translation: CSVEDWTMGETQYF. This chain connects TRBV29-1 to TRBJ2-5; D is ambiguous. V was pared by 0 bases and J by 4 bases, with 12 bases between. CDR1 SQVTM and CDR2 ANQGSEA come from the germline V gene. CDR3 size: 14 residues.

This clone was counted a single time. This CDR3 is also generated by other DNA sequences in the sample. V gene TRBV4-3 combines with J gene TRBJ2-7; 9 bases are a match to TRBD1. The CDR3 covers 14 residues. The ends lost 3 bases at V and 3 bases at J; junction bases unmatched: 3. Germline loops: CDR1 LGHNA, CDR2 YSLEER. The CDR3 DNA follows: TGCGCCAGCAGCCAGGGACAGGGTCTCTACGAGCAGTACTTC. Protein sequence: CASSQGQGLYEQYF.